Below are 20 T cell receptor beta chains sequenced from a single sample in a study of CD8 T cells in ankylosing spondylitis. Study outcomes and limitations: Apparently characteristic of ankylosing spondylitis blood was a TCR beta motif (about eight highly homologous variants).

TCRdb reprocessed the 5' RACE reads via MiXCR and lists one record per CDR3 protein. This table has approximately 500,000 distinct CDR3 sequences, roughly 12% appearing once. Antigen specificity for these receptors is unknown. The sequencing input was blood, either unsorted or a sorted T cell fraction (not recorded which). The receptor set was obtained from a male donor with ankylosing spondylitis.

This clonotype has at least ten counts. In DNA, the CDR3 is TGTGCCAGCAGCCCCCACAGGGACAATGAGCAGTTCTTC. Translating gives CASSPHRDNEQFF. The chain carries TRBV5-5 and TRBJ2-1; D may be TRBD1 (6 bases). This CDR3 is built from 13 residues. Germline loops: CDR1 SGHKS, CDR2 YYEKEE (reference sequence). V gave up 4 bases and J gave up 5 bases, with 10 bases separating them.

This clonotype was seen a few times. This rearrangement joins TRBV20-1 to TRBJ1-1; D unclear. The V end was cut by 3 bases, the J end by 2 bases, with 10 bases between. Germline-derived CDR1 and CDR2 are DFQATT and SNEGSKA (reference sequence). This CDR3 contains 13 residues. DNA for the CDR3: TGCAGTGCTAGGAGGGTGATTAACACTGAAGCTTTCTTT. Protein: CSARRVINTEAFF.

In its sample, this clonotype was seen many times. The chain has TRBV10-3 and TRBJ2-7; the D is unclear. CDR3 length: 13 residues. Germline CDR1 and CDR2: ENHRY and SYGVKD. Trimming took off 2 bases at V and 2 bases at J, with 7 bases between the two ends. The CDR3 DNA reads as TGTGCCATCAGTGAGCGGGCCGCCTACGAGCAGTACTTC. This codes for CAISERAAYEQYF.

The chain employs TRBV6-4 and TRBJ2-6; tentative D call: TRBD2 (5 bases). V dropped 7 bases and J dropped 1 base, with 8 bases sitting between them. The CDR3 length is 14 residues. The germline CDR1 and CDR2 sequences are MRHNA and SNTAGT. CDR3 bases: TGTGCCAGCATAAGGGAGTCTGGGGCCAACGTCCTGACTTTC. It encodes CASIRESGANVLTF.

The gene calls are TRBV18 and TRBJ2-1; 7 positions agree with TRBD2. The ends lost 6 bases at V and 0 bases at J; junction bases unmatched: 5. The CDR3 has 15 residues. Germline CDR1 and CDR2: KGHSH and LQKENI. CDR3: CASSTGGFSYNEQFF. In DNA form, the CDR3 reads TGTGCCAGCTCGACCGGGGGGTTCTCCTACAATGAGCAGTTCTTC. Drawing the rest from reference TRBV18 and TRBJ2-1, the complete variable domain is NAGVMQNPRHLVRRRGQEARLRCSPMKGHSHVYWYRQLPEEGLKFMVYLQKENIIDESGMPKERFSAEFPKEGPSILRIQQVVRGDSAAYFCASSTGGFSYNEQFFGPGTRLTVL.

This clonotype was recorded many times. V gene TRBV6-5 combines with J gene TRBJ2-1; D gene unclear. V was trimmed by 2 bases and J by 8 bases, leaving 7 bases between them. Germline V lookup: CDR1 MNHEY, CDR2 SVGAGI. The CDR3 has 12 amino acids. Here the CDR3 DNA reads TGTGCCAGCAGTTACGGGCAGGATGAGCAGTTCTTC. Encoded protein: CASSYGQDEQFF.

The table lists this clonotype with a few counts. The genes are TRBV7-9 and TRBJ2-3, with 7 bases identical to TRBD2. Germline values: CDR1 SEHNR, CDR2 FQNEAQ (reference sequence). V was clipped by 3 bases and J by 5 bases; unmatched bases: 11. The length of the CDR3 is 16 residues. The CDR3 DNA follows: TGTGCCAGCAGCTTCCCGGGGGGAGGCCGGGGAGATACGCAGTATTTT. Translation: CASSFPGGGRGDTQYF.

The V call is TRBV7-8, the J call TRBJ2-1; D unclear. CDR1 and CDR2 from the germline V gene are SGHVS and FQNEAQ. V shed 1 base and J shed 5 bases, with 12 bases lying between them. The CDR3 is 15 residues long. The CDR3 region is CASSLERLVDNEQFF. CDR3 coding DNA: TGTGCCAGCAGCTTAGAGAGGCTAGTCGACAATGAGCAGTTCTTC.

Of note for this clonotype: A read error is possible here, since a much larger clone lies one base away. V gene TRBV20-1 combines with J gene TRBJ2-1, with 14 positions matching TRBD2. Per the germline V gene, CDR1 is DFQATT and CDR2 is SNEGSKA (reference sequence). This CDR3 has 16 residues. CDR3 coding DNA: TGCTGTGCCACGCCGGGACTAGCGGGAGTTTATGATGAGCAGTTCTTC. It is translated as CCATPGLAGVYDEQFF.

The chain uses TRBV29-1 and TRBJ2-6; D not certain. Between the trimmed V and J ends, which lost 2 bases and 1 base, there was a span of 3 bases. Germline V gives CDR1 SQVTM, CDR2 ANQGSEA. The CDR3 is 13 residues long. The chain's CDR3 is CSVERSGANVLTF. The CDR3 DNA follows: TGCAGCGTTGAACGTTCTGGGGCCAACGTCCTGACTTTC.

This clonotype occurred many times. The V gene is TRBV12-3 or TRBV12-4, the J gene TRBJ2-3; unclear D gene. This CDR3 is 11 amino acids long. V was trimmed by 5 bases and J by 6 bases, leaving 6 bases between them. The CDR3 DNA reads TGTGCCAGCAGTCCCGCGGATACGCAGTATTTT. It is translated as CASSPADTQYF.

This clonotype was found a few times. This rearrangement joins TRBV5-5 to TRBJ1-1, with a possible D match to TRBD1 (6 bases). The CDR3 consists of 16 residues. Trimming took 6 bases from V and 5 from J, leaving 23 bases between them. The germline gives CDR1 SGHKS, CDR2 YYEKEE (reference sequence). The CDR3 DNA follows: TGTGCCAGCACCCCTTGGGGGCGGGGGGGAAATACTGAAGCTTTCTTT. As protein: CASTPWGRGGNTEAFF.

In its sample, this clonotype was seen many times. The genes are TRBV5-1 and TRBJ1-1; 8 nucleotides align to TRBD1. The germline gives CDR1 SGHRS, CDR2 YFSETQ. The CDR3 covers 14 residues. With 2 bases clipped from V and 5 bases from J, the junction kept 5 bases outside the gene matches. The CDR3 region is CASSLQGGGTEAFF. The CDR3 region has the DNA TGCGCCAGCAGCTTACAGGGGGGAGGGACTGAAGCTTTCTTT. The variable domain in full, with the rest retrieved from reference TRBV5-1 and TRBJ1-1, is KAGVTQTPRYLIKTRGQQVTLSCSPISGHRSVSWYQQTPGQGLQFLFEYFSETQRNKGNFPGRFSGRQFSNSRSEMNVSTLELGDSALYLCASSLQGGGTEAFFGQGTRLTVV.

This clonotype was seen more than once but under ten times. This chain uses TRBV5-1 with TRBJ1-1; a possible D gene is TRBD1 (5 bases). The CDR3 covers 14 residues. Germline lookup yields CDR1 SGHRS and CDR2 YFSETQ. V dropped 7 bases and J dropped 1 base, with 14 bases sitting between them. CDR3 protein: CASGKDNQNTEAFF. The CDR3 DNA reads TGCGCCAGCGGTAAGGACAACCAGAACACTGAAGCTTTCTTT.

This clonotype was counted only a few times. A junction end diverges from the germline sequence, so it may reflect a read error. V and J are TRBV7-9 and TRBJ2-1, with 9 bases lining up with TRBD2. CDR3 size: 14 residues. Germline V gene data show CDR1 as SEHNR and CDR2 as FQNEAQ (reference sequence). This CDR3 is CASSLAGAGGEQFF. The CDR3 DNA reads as TGTGCCAGCAGTTTAGCGGGAGCTGGAGGTGAGCAGTTCTTC.

This clonotype has at least ten counts. CDR3 DNA: TGTGCCACCAGTGATTTAAGGCTAGCGGGAGTCAATGAGCAGTTCTTC. Its translation is CATSDLRLAGVNEQFF. The rearrangement joins TRBV24-1 to TRBJ2-1; 10 bases line up with TRBD2. Looked up from germline, CDR1 is KGHDR and CDR2 is SFDVKD. J gave up 6 bases and V 1 base, and 5 bases lay outside the gene matches. This CDR3 has 16 residues.

This rearrangement joins TRBV5-6 to TRBJ2-5; a possible D gene is TRBD2 (7 bases). This CDR3 has 14 amino acids. Trimming took off 0 bases at V and 6 bases at J, with 12 bases between the two ends. Germline V CDR1 and CDR2: SGHDT, YYEEEE. As DNA, the CDR3 is TGTGCCAGCAGCTTGGGGGCGGGGGCAAAGACCCAGTACTTC. It is translated as CASSLGAGAKTQYF.

V gene TRBV20-1 combines with J gene TRBJ2-6; 8 bases agree with TRBD2. After removal of 5 bases from V and 3 bases from J, the junction contained 3 bases not matched to a gene. The CDR3 runs 14 residues. Germline lookup yields CDR1 DFQATT and CDR2 SNEGSKA (reference sequence). The CDR3 loop reads CSAQAGGGANVLTF. The CDR3, as DNA: TGCAGTGCTCAGGCGGGAGGTGGGGCCAACGTCCTGACTTTC.

The V call is TRBV7-7, the J call TRBJ2-2; D ambiguous. The CDR3 is made up of 15 amino acids. The germline gives CDR1 SSHAT, CDR2 FNYEAQ (reference sequence). V was pared by 4 bases and J by 2 bases, with 11 bases between. CDR3 sequence reads: CASSSSDLNTGELFF. In DNA form, the CDR3 reads TGTGCCAGCAGCTCCAGCGACCTCAACACCGGGGAGCTGTTTTTT.

This clonotype appeared a few times. The rearrangement links TRBV11-2 to TRBJ2-1; TRBD2 agrees at 7 bases. Trimming took 5 bases from V and 2 from J; bases not matched to a gene: 9. The CDR3 sequence is 16 residues long. CDR1 SGHAT and CDR2 FQNNGV come from the germline V gene. Here the CDR3 DNA reads TGTGCCAGCAGCCCCCTGGGAGGGCGAACCTACAATGAGCAGTTCTTC. Its translation is CASSPLGGRTYNEQFF.